The 17 T cell receptor beta chains presented below share a single source sample, sequenced in a study of shared clonotypes between healthy human individuals. Libraries were prepared by immunoSEQ multiplex PCR; TCRdb keeps only in-frame clonotypes and omits some of them. The profile shows about 770,000 clones, 55% to 75% of them singletons. What was sequenced was memory CD4+ T cells sorted from blood. The subset: CD45RA-negative fraction. Receptors were obtained from a woman between 25 and 40 years old in good health.

The J gene is TRBJ1-1, the V gene TRBV28; D not resolved. Trimming pared 6 bases from V and 1 base from J, leaving 15 bases between. The CDR3 length is 15 residues. CDR1 is MDHEN and CDR2 is SYDVKM in the germline V gene. The CDR3 DNA sequence: TGTGCCAGCAGCGAAAGAAACGCTGGGAACACTGAAGCTTTCTTT. This sequence encodes CASSERNAGNTEAFF. The whole variable domain, remainder taken from reference TRBV28 and TRBJ1-1, is DVKVTQSSRYLVKRTGEKVFLECVQDMDHENMFWYRQDPGLGLRLIYFSYDVKMKEKGDIPEGYSVSREKKERFSLILESASTNQTSMYLCASSERNAGNTEAFFGQGTRLTVV.

This clone was detected ten times or more. V usage is TRBV10-1 and J usage is TRBJ2-7; D gene unclear. The CDR3 is 13 residues long. Per the germline V gene, CDR1 is WNHNN and CDR2 is SYGVQD (reference sequence). Trimming took 5 bases from V and 5 from J, leaving 13 bases between them. The CDR3 reads CASSFMKGHEQYF. The DNA for the CDR3 is TGCGCCAGCAGTTTTATGAAAGGCCACGAGCAGTACTTC.

The CDR3 loop is CASSTGQGAQETQYF. Here the CDR3 DNA reads TGTGCCAGCAGTACGGGACAGGGGGCCCAGGAGACCCAGTACTTC. The chain uses TRBV7-7 and TRBJ2-5; TRBD1 matches at 12 bases. Germline V gives CDR1 SSHAT, CDR2 FNYEAQ (reference sequence). J lost 5 bases, V lost 6 bases, and 7 bases had no gene match. This CDR3 comprises 15 residues.

The chain is built from TRBV7-9 and TRBJ2-2, with 8 bases identical to TRBD1. V gave up 3 bases and J gave up 8 bases; unmatched junction bases: 5. The CDR3 sequence is 14 residues long. CDR1 and CDR2 from the germline V gene are SEHNR and FQNEAQ (reference sequence). The chain's CDR3 is CASSLTGVPGELFF. As DNA, the CDR3 is TGTGCCAGCAGCTTGACAGGGGTACCAGGGGAGCTGTTTTTT.

About this clone: This CDR3 is also generated by other DNA sequences in the sample. The gene calls are TRBV9 and TRBJ2-3, with no clear D. CDR3 length equals 13 residues. V was shortened by 0 bases and J by 2 bases, with 4 bases between the two germline ends. CDR1 SGDLS and CDR2 YYNGEE come from the germline V gene. The CDR3 here is CASSVAVTDTQYF. The CDR3 region has the DNA TGTGCCAGCAGCGTAGCTGTCACAGATACGCAGTATTTT.

The chain uses TRBV6-1 and TRBJ1-2; TRBD1 might be the D (5 bases). CDR3 length equals 16 residues. Germline-derived CDR1 and CDR2 are MNHNS and SASEGT. Trimming stripped 2 bases from V and 6 bases from J, with 19 bases between. Written as DNA, the CDR3 is TGTGCCAGCAGTGAAAGGCAGGGTCGCAAAGGGGATGGCTACACCTTC. Its protein product is CASSERQGRKGDGYTF.

On this clone itself: Additional DNA sequences in this sample encode the identical CDR3. This chain uses TRBV28 with TRBJ2-3; D is unclear. The CDR3 is made up of 12 amino acids. Trimming left V 6 bases short and J 0 bases short, with 4 bases between. Germline loops: CDR1 MDHEN, CDR2 SYDVKM. CDR3 amino acids: CASRGSTDTQYF. The CDR3 coding sequence is TGTGCCAGCAGGGGTAGCACAGATACGCAGTATTTT.

This clone was recorded a few times. V usage is TRBV18 and J usage is TRBJ2-7; maybe TRBD2 (5 bases). V lost 2 bases and J lost 5, with 10 bases in between. The CDR3 loop spans 13 amino acids. Germline loops: CDR1 KGHSH, CDR2 LQKENI. The CDR3 is CASSPSSGDEQYF. The CDR3 coding sequence is TGTGCCAGCTCACCAAGTTCCGGGGACGAGCAGTACTTC.

This clone has only a few counts. Other nucleotide sequences from this sample produce the same CDR3. This chain connects TRBV18 to TRBJ1-1; D remains ambiguous. The germline V gene has CDR1 KGHSH and CDR2 LQKENI. V was cut by 2 bases and J by 0 bases, with 4 bases left in between. The CDR3 spans 13 residues. The CDR3 sequence is CASSPGVNTEAFF. In DNA form, the CDR3 reads TGTGCCAGCTCACCAGGGGTGAACACTGAAGCTTTCTTT.

This rearrangement joins TRBV28 to TRBJ2-6; tentatively, D is TRBD1 or TRBD2 (6 bases each). V was pared by 8 bases and J by 1 base, with 18 bases between. The length of the CDR3 is 17 residues. The germline V gene has CDR1 MDHEN and CDR2 SYDVKM. The CDR3 region is CASVSGATLSGANVLTF. In DNA form, the CDR3 reads TGTGCCAGCGTTTCGGGGGCCACCTTGTCTGGGGCCAACGTCCTGACTTTC. Full variable domain (outside the CDR3, taken from reference TRBV28 and TRBJ2-6): DVKVTQSSRYLVKRTGEKVFLECVQDMDHENMFWYRQDPGLGLRLIYFSYDVKMKEKGDIPEGYSVSREKKERFSLILESASTNQTSMYLCASVSGATLSGANVLTFGAGSRLTVL.

This sequence joins TRBV28 and TRBJ2-3; D uncertain. Germline assignment: CDR1 MDHEN and CDR2 SYDVKM. The V end was cut by 5 bases, the J end by 0 bases, with 3 bases between. The CDR3 extends over 12 amino acids. The CDR3 coding sequence is TGTGCCAGCAGTGCCAGCACAGATACGCAGTATTTT. This gives the protein CASSASTDTQYF.

The genes are TRBV7-2 and TRBJ2-7; 11 bases are a match to TRBD2. Looked up from germline, CDR1 is SGHTA and CDR2 is FQGNSA. Trimming at V came to 3 bases and at J to 0 bases, leaving 1 base not matched to a gene. The CDR3 is made up of 15 amino acids. The CDR3 spells CASSLGLADSYEQYF. As DNA, the CDR3 is TGTGCCAGCAGCTTGGGACTAGCGGACTCCTACGAGCAGTACTTC.

A single count supports this clone. The V gene is TRBV7-7, the J gene TRBJ2-3; 8 positions agree with TRBD2. This CDR3 spans 15 amino acids. After removal of 5 bases from V and 0 bases from J, the junction contained 4 bases not matched to a gene. Germline assignment: CDR1 SSHAT and CDR2 FNYEAQ (reference sequence). CDR3 in DNA: TGTGCCAGCAGCCCTAGCGGGCCTAGCACAGATACGCAGTATTTT. Protein: CASSPSGPSTDTQYF.

This clone was seen a handful of times. The chain joins TRBV2 to TRBJ1-4, with a weak D call TRBD1 (6 bases). The ends were cut back, 8 bases at V and 8 bases at J, with 15 bases in the middle. CDR1 is SNHLY and CDR2 is FYNNEI in the germline V gene. CDR3 length: 13 residues. The CDR3 DNA reads as TGTGCCAGCTCACCGGGGGCCTGGGAAAAACTGTTTTTT. As protein: CASSPGAWEKLFF.

This chain links TRBV2 with TRBJ2-6; 9 nucleotides line up with TRBD1. The germline V gene encodes CDR1 SNHLY and CDR2 FYNNEI. V lost 6 bases to trimming and J lost 2 bases; unmatched junction nucleotides: 2. The CDR3 totals 15 residues. CDR3 residues: CASRDRGTGANVLTF. Here the CDR3 DNA reads TGTGCCAGCAGGGACAGGGGTACTGGGGCCAACGTCCTGACTTTC.

With regard to this clone: One base away lies a much larger clone, so this may be a sequencing read error. Other DNA sequences in the same sample also yield this CDR3. V usage is TRBV5-1 and J usage is TRBJ1-1, with 11 bases aligning to TRBD1. V gave up 3 bases and J gave up 4 bases; unmatched junction bases: 2. Germline CDR1 SGHRS, CDR2 YFSETQ. This CDR3 contains 14 residues. The DNA for the CDR3 is TGCGCCAGCAGCTCAGGGACAGGGGGCACTGAAGCTTTCTTT. It encodes CASSSGTGGTEAFF.

Regarding this clone: The same CDR3 arises from other DNA sequences in this sample as well. The chain has TRBV27 and TRBJ2-5; tentative D call: TRBD1 (5 bases). The CDR3 runs 13 residues. Looked up from germline, CDR1 is MNHEY and CDR2 is SMNVEV (reference sequence). V gave up 4 bases and J gave up 2 bases, with 8 bases separating them. CDR3 DNA: TGTGCCAGCAGTTCTCGACAGCAAGAGACCCAGTACTTC. Translating gives CASSSRQQETQYF.